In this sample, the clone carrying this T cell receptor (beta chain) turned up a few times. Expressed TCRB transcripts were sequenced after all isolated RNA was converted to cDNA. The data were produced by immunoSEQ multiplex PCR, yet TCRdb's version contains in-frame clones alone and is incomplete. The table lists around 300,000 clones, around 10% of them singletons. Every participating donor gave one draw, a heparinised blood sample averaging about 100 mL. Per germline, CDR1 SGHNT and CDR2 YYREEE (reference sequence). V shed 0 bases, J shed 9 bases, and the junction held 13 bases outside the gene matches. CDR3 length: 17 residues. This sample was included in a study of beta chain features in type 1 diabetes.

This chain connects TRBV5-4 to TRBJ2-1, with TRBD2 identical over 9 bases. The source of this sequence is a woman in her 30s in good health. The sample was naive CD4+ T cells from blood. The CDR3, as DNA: TGTGCCAGCAGCTTGGGCCGGGGCGGGAGGGCCTTAGGTGAGCAGTTCTTC. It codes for CASSLGRGGRALGEQFF.